This TCR beta chain was captured in a study of blood T cell repertoires in COVID-19. Across the whole study: The origin of the acute and convalescent COVID-19 samples was the United States, Italy and Spain.

Germline V gene data show CDR1 as MNHEY and CDR2 as SVGAGI. The CDR3 length is 15 residues. This clone was seen just once. A junction end diverges from the germline sequence, so it may reflect a read error. As handled by the study authors: Counts of nucleated cells, estimated from reference gene primer amplification, were obtained. Profiled with immunoSEQ multiplex PCR; TCRdb holds only in-frame clones, not every one. D and trimming were read from the DNA, whereas the V and J calls and clone size are those reported in that table. The sample records 110,000 to 150,000 clones, roughly 79% being singletons.

Specimen: peripheral blood. The genes are TRBV6-5 and TRBJ2-7, with 9 nucleotides matching TRBD2. The TCR sequence derives from a human donor in a cohort sampled during active COVID-19. The CDR3 DNA sequence: TGTGCCAGCAGTCACTCCGGGACTAGCCGCGACGAGCAGTACTTC. This encodes CASSHSGTSRDEQYF.